This T cell receptor beta chain was sequenced for a study of blood T cells in healthy people across ages. Overall study context: Capturing about one barcoded beta molecule per two T cells was achieved by template switching.

Overall study findings and caveats: Naive T cell percentage strongly correlated with TCR beta diversity. Age showed a roughly linear inverse relationship with TCR beta diversity per million T cells.

Notes on this clonotype: The antigen remains unidentified.

Alongside a J-beta primer mix, a sample-barcoded 5' primer served in a second PCR lasting about 7 to 11 cycles. From the 5' RACE reads, TCRdb called clonotypes with MiXCR, one entry per CDR3 protein. The sample lists 750,000 to 950,000 distinct CDR3 sequences, 25% to 30% seen once, with more than 8.5% in the top ten. This same sample was also taken into another study, of T cells of mothers and their children.

The origin of this receptor is a woman in her thirties or forties in good health. The sequencing sample was made of blood.

The CDR3 sequence is CASSFGRGPTNEKLFF. The CDR3 DNA reads TGTGCCAGCAGCTTTGGCAGGGGGCCAACTAATGAAAAACTGTTTTTT. V usage is TRBV7-2 and J usage is TRBJ1-4, with TRBD1 matching 8 bases. This CDR3 is built from 16 residues. The V gene's germline CDR1 is SGHTA and CDR2 FQGNSA. With V trimmed by 3 bases and J by 0 bases, 3 bases remained unmatched.